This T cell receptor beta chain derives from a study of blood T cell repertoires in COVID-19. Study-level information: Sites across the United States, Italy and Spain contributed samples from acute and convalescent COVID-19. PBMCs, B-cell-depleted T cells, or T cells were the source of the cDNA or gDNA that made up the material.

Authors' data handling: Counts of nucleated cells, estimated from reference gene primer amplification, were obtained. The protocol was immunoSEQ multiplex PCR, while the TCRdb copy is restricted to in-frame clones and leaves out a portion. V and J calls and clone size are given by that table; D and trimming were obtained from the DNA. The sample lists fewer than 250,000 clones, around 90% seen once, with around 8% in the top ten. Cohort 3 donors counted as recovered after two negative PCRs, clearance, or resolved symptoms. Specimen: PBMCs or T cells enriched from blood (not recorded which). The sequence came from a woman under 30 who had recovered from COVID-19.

CDR3 nucleotides: TGCAGTGCTAGTAAGGTACAGGGTAGAAATCAGCCCCAGCATTTT. This sequence encodes CSASKVQGRNQPQHF. The chain has TRBV20-1 and TRBJ1-5; possibly TRBD1 for D (6 bases). V was clipped by 3 bases and J by 4 bases, with 16 bases between them. Germline values: CDR1 DFQATT, CDR2 SNEGSKA (reference sequence). The CDR3 is 15 residues long.